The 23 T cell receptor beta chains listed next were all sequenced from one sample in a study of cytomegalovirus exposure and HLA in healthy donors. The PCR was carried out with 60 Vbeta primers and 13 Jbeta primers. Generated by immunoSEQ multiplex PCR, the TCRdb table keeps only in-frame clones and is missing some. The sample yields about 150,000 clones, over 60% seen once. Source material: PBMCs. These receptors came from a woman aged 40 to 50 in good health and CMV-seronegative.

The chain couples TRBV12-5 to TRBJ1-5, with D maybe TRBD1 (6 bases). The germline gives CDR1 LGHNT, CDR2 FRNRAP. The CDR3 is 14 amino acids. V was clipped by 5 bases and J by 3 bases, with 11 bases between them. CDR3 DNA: TGTGCTAGTGGTCCCGGACAGACCAATCAGCCCCAGCATTTT. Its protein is CASGPGQTNQPQHF.

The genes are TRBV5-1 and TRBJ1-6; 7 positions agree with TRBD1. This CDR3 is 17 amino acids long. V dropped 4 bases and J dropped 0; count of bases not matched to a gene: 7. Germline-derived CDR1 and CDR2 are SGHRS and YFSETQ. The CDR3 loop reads CASSTTRGPSYNSPLHF. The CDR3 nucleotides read TGCGCCAGCAGCACTACGAGGGGGCCCTCCTATAATTCACCCCTCCACTTT.

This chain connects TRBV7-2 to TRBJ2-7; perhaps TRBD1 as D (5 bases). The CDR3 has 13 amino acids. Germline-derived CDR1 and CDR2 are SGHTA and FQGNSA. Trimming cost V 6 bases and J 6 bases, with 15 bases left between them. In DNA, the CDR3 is TGTGCCAGCAGTCCCTCAGGGCCCGGCGAGCAGTACTTC. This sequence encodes CASSPSGPGEQYF.

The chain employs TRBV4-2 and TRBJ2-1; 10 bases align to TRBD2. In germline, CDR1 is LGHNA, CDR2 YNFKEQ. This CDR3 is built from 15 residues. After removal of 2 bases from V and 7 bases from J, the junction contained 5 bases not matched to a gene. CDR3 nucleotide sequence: TGTGCCAGCAGCCAATCCACTAGCGGGGCAAATGAGCAGTTCTTC. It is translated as CASSQSTSGANEQFF.

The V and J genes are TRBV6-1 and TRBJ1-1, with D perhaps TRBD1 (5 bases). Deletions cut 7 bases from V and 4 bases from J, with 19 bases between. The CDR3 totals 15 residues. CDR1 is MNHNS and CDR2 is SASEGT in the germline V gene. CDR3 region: CASNISPDSSTEAFF. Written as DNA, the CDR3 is TGTGCCAGCAATATAAGCCCCGACAGCAGCACTGAAGCTTTCTTT.

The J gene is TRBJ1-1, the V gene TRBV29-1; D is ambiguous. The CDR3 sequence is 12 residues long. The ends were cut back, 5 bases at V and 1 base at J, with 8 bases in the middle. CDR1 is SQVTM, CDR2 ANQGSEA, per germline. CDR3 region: CSVFYRNTEAFF. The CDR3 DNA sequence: TGCAGCGTTTTCTATAGGAACACTGAAGCTTTCTTT.

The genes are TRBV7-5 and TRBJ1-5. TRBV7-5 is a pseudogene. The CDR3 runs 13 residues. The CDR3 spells CARGRRCNQPQHF. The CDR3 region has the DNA TGTGCCAGAGGGAGGAGATGCAATCAGCCCCAGCATTTT.

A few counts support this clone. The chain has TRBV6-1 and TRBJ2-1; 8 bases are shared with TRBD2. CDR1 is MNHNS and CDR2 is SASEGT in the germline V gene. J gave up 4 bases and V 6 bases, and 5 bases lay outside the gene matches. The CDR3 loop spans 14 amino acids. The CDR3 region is CASSHREGYNEQFF. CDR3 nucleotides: TGTGCCAGCAGCCACCGGGAGGGTTACAATGAGCAGTTCTTC.

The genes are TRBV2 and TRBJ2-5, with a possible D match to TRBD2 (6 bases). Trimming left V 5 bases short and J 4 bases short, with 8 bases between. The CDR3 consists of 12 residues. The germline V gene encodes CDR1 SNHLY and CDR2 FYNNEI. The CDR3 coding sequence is TGTGCCAGCAGTCTGACTAGAGAGACCCAGTACTTC. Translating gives CASSLTRETQYF. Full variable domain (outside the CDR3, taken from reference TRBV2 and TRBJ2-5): EPEVTQTPSHQVTQMGQEVILRCVPISNHLYFYWYRQILGQKVEFLVSFYNNEISEKSEIFDDQFSVERPDGSNFTLKIRSTKLEDSAMYFCASSLTRETQYFGPGTRLLVL.

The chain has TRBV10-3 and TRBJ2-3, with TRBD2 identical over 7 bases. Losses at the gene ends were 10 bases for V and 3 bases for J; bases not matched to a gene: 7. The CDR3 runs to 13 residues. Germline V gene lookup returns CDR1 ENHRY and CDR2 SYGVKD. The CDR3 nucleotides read TGTGCCACACAATCCGGGGGGACAGATACGCAGTATTTT. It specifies CATQSGGTDTQYF.

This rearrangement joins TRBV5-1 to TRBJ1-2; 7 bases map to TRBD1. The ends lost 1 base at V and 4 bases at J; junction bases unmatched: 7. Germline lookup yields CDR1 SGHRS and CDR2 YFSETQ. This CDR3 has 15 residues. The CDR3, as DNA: TGCGCCAGCAGCTTGTTAGGGACAGCCGCCTATGGCTACACCTTC. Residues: CASSLLGTAAYGYTF.

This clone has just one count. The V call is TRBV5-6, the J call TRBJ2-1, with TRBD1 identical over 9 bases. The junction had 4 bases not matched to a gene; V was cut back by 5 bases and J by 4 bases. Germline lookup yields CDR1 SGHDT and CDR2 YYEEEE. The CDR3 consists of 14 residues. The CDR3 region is CASRTGGEYNEQFF. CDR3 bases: TGTGCCAGCAGAACAGGGGGCGAGTACAATGAGCAGTTCTTC.

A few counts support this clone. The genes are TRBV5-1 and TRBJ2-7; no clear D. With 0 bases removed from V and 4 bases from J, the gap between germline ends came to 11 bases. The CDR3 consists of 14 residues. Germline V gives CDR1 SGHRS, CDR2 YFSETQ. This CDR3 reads CASSLDSPSYEQYF. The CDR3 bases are TGCGCCAGCAGCTTGGACAGCCCCTCTTACGAGCAGTACTTC.

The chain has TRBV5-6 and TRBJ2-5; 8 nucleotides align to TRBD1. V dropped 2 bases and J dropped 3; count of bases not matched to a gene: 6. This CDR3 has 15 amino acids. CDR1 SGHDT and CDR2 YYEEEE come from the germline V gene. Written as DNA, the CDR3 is TGTGCCAGCAGCTTTAGCCGGGACAGGAAAGAGACCCAGTACTTC. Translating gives CASSFSRDRKETQYF.

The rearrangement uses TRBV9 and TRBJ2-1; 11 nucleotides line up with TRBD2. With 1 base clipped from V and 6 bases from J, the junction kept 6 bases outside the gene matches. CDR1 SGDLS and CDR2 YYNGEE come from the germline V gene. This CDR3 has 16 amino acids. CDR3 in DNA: TGTGCCAGCAGCGTAACAACTAGCGGGGGTTTCAATGAGCAGTTCTTC. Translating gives CASSVTTSGGFNEQFF.

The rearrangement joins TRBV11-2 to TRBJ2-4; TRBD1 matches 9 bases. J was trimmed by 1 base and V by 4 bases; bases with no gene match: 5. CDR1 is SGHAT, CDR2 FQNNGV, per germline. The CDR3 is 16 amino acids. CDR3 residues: CASSSPGQGAKNIQYF. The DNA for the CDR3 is TGTGCCAGCAGCTCCCCGGGACAGGGCGCCAAAAACATTCAGTACTTC.

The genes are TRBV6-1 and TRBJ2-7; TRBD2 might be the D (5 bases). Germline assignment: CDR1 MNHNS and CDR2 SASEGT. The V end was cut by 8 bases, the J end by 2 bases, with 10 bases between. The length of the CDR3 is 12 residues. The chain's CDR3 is CASAGHPYEQYF. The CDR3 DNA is TGTGCCAGCGCGGGTCACCCCTACGAGCAGTACTTC.

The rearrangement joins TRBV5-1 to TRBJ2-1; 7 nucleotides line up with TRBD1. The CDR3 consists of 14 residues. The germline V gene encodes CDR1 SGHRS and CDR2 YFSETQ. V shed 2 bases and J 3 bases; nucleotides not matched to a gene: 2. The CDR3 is CASSLQGNYNEQFF. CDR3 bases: TGCGCCAGCAGCTTACAGGGGAACTACAATGAGCAGTTCTTC.

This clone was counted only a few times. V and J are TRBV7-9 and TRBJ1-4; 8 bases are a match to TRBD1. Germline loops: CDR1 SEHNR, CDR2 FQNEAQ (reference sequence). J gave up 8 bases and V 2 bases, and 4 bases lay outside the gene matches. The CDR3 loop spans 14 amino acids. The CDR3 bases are TGTGCCAGCAGCTTACGGACAGGGCAGGAAAAACTGTTTTTT. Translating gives CASSLRTGQEKLFF.

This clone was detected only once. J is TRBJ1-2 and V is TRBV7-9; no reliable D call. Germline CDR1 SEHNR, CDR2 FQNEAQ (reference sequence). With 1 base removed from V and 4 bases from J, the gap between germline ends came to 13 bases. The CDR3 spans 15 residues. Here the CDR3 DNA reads TGTGCCAGCAGCTTAGAAGGAGGGTCGGGCTATGGCTACACCTTC. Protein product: CASSLEGGSGYGYTF.

The CDR3 DNA is TGTGCCAGCAACCAGGACAGGGTCCATGAGCAGTTCTTC. Translating it yields CASNQDRVHEQFF. This chain links TRBV2 with TRBJ2-1, with 8 bases fitting TRBD1. V trimming: 7 bases; J trimming: 8 bases; junction bases outside the gene matches: 7. Germline-derived CDR1 and CDR2 are SNHLY and FYNNEI. This CDR3 contains 13 residues.

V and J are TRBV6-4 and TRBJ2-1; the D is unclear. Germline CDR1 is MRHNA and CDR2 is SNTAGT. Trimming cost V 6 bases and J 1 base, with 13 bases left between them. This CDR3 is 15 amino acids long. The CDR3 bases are TGTGCCAGCAGCCGGTCGGTCGGGTCCTACAATGAGCAGTTCTTC. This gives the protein CASSRSVGSYNEQFF.

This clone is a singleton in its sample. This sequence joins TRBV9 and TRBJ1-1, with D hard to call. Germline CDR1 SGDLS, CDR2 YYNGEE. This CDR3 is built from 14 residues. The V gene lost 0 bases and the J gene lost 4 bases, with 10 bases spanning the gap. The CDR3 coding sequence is TGTGCCAGCAGCGTAGGGCCGGGAAGCACTGAAGCTTTCTTT. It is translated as CASSVGPGSTEAFF.